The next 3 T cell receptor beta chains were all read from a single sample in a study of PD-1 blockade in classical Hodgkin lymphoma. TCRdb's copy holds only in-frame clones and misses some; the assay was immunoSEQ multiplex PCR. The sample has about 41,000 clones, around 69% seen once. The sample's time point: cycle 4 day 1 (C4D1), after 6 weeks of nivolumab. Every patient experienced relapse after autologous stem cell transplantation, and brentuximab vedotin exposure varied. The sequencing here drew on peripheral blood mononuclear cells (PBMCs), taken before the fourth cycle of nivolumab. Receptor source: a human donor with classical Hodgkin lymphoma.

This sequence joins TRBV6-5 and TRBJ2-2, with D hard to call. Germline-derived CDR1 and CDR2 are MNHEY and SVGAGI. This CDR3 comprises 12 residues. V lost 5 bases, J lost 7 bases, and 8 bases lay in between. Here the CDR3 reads CASSRSIGELFF. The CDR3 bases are TGTGCCAGCAGTCGCTCTATCGGGGAGCTGTTTTTT.

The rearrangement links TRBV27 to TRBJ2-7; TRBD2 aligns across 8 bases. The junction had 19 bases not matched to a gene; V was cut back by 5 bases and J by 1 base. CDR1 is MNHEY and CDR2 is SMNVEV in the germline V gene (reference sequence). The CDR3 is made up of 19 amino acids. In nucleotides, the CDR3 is TGTGCCAGCAGTCCCGACCCCCCGGGAGCGGGAGCTATATCCTACGAGCAGTACTTC. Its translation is CASSPDPPGAGAISYEQYF.

Here the CDR3 DNA reads TGTGCCAGCAGCGCCCCCGGGGGTAGGGGGGGTAATCAGCCCCAGCATTTT. Translation: CASSAPGGRGGNQPQHF. The chain has TRBV7-2 and TRBJ1-5, with D tentatively TRBD1 (6 bases). This CDR3 contains 17 residues. V gave up 5 bases and J gave up 4 bases, with 21 bases separating them. In germline, CDR1 is SGHTA, CDR2 FQGNSA.